This T cell receptor (beta chain) is drawn from a study of graft-versus-host responses after intestinal transplantation. Study summary: Following induction with anti-thymocyte globulin, all recipients were given tacrolimus and steroids for about three years.

Germline CDR1 and CDR2: MNHEY and SVGAGI. The CDR3 runs to 15 residues. V was pared by 5 bases and J by 5 bases, with 8 bases of the junction left unmatched. Repertoires were generated with immunoSEQ multiplex PCR, while TCRdb's copy carries only in-frame clones and drops some. The table has 15,000 to 20,000 clones, over 75% seen once. Material: PBMCs, obtained 110 days after intestinal transplant. The clonotype was recovered from a human patient who received an intestinal transplant, so some T cells may come from the graft donor. The J gene is TRBJ2-2, the V gene TRBV6-5; 7 positions match TRBD2. Here the CDR3 reads CASSAMAGDTGELFF. For the CDR3, the DNA is TGTGCCAGCAGTGCCATGGCGGGAGATACCGGGGAGCTGTTTTTT.